This TCR beta chain was retrieved from a study of metastatic and nonmetastatic thyroid tumors. Study at large: Peripheral blood and tumor or nodule samples from malignant and benign thyroid patients were compared.

No treatment of any kind had been given to any patient before thyroid surgery. This clone was seen only a few times. Its antigen remains unidentified. Germline and junction disagree at one end, which may indicate a read error. Other DNA sequences within the sample encode an identical CDR3. Per the germline V gene, CDR1 is DFQATT and CDR2 is SNEGSKA (reference sequence). CDR3 size: 10 residues. Study processing details: CDR3 differences across clinicopathological groups were used to build a distant-metastasis classifier for papillary thyroid cancer. TCRdb reprocessed the PCR reads using MiXCR. TCRdb, rather than the study authors, made the V and J calls. The sample lists 10,000 to 15,000 clones, 30% to 40% occurring once. Whole-study findings and limits: As reported, TCR beta diversity in blood and tumor was significantly higher in malignant thyroid tumors than in benign nodules.

This TCR was sampled from a male donor with papillary thyroid cancer or a benign thyroid nodule (not recorded which). Some clones in this sample may be carry-over from other donors' samples. The J gene is TRBJ1-5, the V gene TRBV20-1; D gene ambiguous. Sequencing was done on a sample of tumor tissue. As DNA, the CDR3 is TGCAGTGCAGGGCGGCAGCCTCAGCATTTT. It encodes CSAGRQPQHF.